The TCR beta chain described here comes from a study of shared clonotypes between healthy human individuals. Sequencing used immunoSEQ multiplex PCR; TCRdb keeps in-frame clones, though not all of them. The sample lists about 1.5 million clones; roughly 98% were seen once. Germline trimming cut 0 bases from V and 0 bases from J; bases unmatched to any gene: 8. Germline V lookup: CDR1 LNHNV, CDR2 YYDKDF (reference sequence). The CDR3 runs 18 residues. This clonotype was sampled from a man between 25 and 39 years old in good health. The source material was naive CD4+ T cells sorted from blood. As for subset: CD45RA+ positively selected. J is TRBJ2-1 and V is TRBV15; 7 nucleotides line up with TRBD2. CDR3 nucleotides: TGTGCCACCAGCAGAGATCGGGTACTAGCGAGCTCCTACAATGAGCAGTTCTTC. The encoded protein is CATSRDRVLASSYNEQFF. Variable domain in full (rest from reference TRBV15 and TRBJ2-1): DAMVIQNPRYQVTQFGKPVTLSCSQTLNHNVMYWYQQKSSQAPKLLFHYYDKDFNNEADTPDNFQSRRPNTSFCFLDIRSPGLGDTAMYLCATSRDRVLASSYNEQFFGPGTRLTVL.